The T cell receptor beta chain described here comes from a study of T cell changes during pregnancy in multiple sclerosis. This CDR3 region has 13 residues. V shed 1 base and J shed 7 bases, with 10 bases lying between them. The germline CDR1 and CDR2 sequences are LNHNV and YYDKDF (reference sequence). The repertoire was sequenced with immunoSEQ multiplex PCR; TCRdb's copy has only in-frame clones and lacks some. The profile shows around 62,000 clones, roughly 87% of them singletons. The sequenced sample was peripheral blood, obtained in the second trimester of pregnancy. The gene calls are TRBV15 and TRBJ1-2; perhaps TRBD1 as D (6 bases). The sequence was obtained from a female donor in good health, enrolled as a control in a pregnancy study. CDR3 protein: CATSRVGQFGYTF. CDR3 bases: TGTGCCACCAGCAGAGTTGGACAGTTTGGCTACACCTTC. The full variable domain, rest sourced from reference TRBV15 and TRBJ1-2, is DAMVIQNPRYQVTQFGKPVTLSCSQTLNHNVMYWYQQKSSQAPKLLFHYYDKDFNNEADTPDNFQSRRPNTSFCFLDIRSPGLGDTAMYLCATSRVGQFGYTFGSGTRLTVV.